This T cell receptor beta chain was observed in a study of OX40 agonist ivuxolimab in advanced cancers. Study-wide results and caveats: Among T cells, CD8+ cells averaged more expanded clones than CD4+ cells. Undetermined was the antigen specificity of the expanded peripheral T cells.

Here immunoSEQ multiplex PCR was the method, and the copy in TCRdb shows in-frame clones only, minus some. Of 55,000 to 90,000 clones in the sample, 85% to 90% are singletons; the top ten hold 2% to 2.5%. In the case of this clone: Its matching antigen is unknown.

The V and J ends lost 4 bases and 7 bases, in that order; junction bases with no gene match: 8. The germline CDR1 and CDR2 sequences are MNHEY and SVGAGI. The CDR3 has 16 amino acids. Sequenced material: CD4+ or CD8+ T cells sorted from blood, taken in a trial of the OX40 agonist ivuxolimab. The rearrangement uses TRBV6-5 and TRBJ2-2; 11 bases are shared with TRBD1. The sequence was collected from an adult with an advanced solid tumor such as melanoma, head and neck, liver or kidney cancer. The CDR3 reads CASSSWTGGGNGELFF. The CDR3 DNA reads as TGTGCCAGCAGTTCCTGGACAGGGGGCGGGAACGGGGAGCTGTTTTTT.